The 16 T cell receptor beta chains given below trace back to one sample, sequenced in a study of human T cells and chemical hapten exposure. Noted time point: patch test 1, 2 weeks after DPC sensitization. Indicated treatment: therapeutic diphenylcyclopropenone sensitization with weekly scalp DPC. TCRdb re-analysed the RACE reads in MiXCR, keeping a single row per CDR3 protein. Of around 120,000 distinct CDR3 sequences listed, around 10% are singletons. The input for sequencing was whole blood, taken in connection with sensitization to the hapten diphenylcyclopropenone (DPC). The receptors were sampled from a woman aged 45-65 years with alopecia areata. Some clones in this sample may be carry-over from other donors' samples.

This clonotype came up many times. Mismatch with germline at one junction end may stem from a read error. The rearrangement joins TRBV20-1 to TRBJ2-4; the D is unclear. The CDR3 covers 14 residues. The V gene's germline CDR1 is DFQATT and CDR2 SNEGSKA (reference sequence). The chain's CDR3 is CSARVLKAKNIQYF. The CDR3 nucleotides are TGCAGTGCCAGAGTCCTGAAAGCCAAAAACATTCAGTACTTC.

The chain is built from TRBV3-1 and TRBJ2-3, with 8 positions matching TRBD2. The germline V gene has CDR1 LGHDT and CDR2 YNNKEL (reference sequence). J gave up 2 bases and V 5 bases, and 12 bases lay outside the gene matches. This CDR3 has 17 residues. Here the CDR3 DNA reads TGTGCCAGCAGCTTTTCCCGGAGAGCGGGGGCCACAGATACGCAGTATTTT. Amino acids: CASSFSRRAGATDTQYF.

V gene TRBV28 combines with J gene TRBJ2-1; D is possibly TRBD1 (6 bases). Trimming stripped 10 bases from V and 10 bases from J, with 11 bases between. Germline CDR1 is MDHEN and CDR2 is SYDVKM. The CDR3 has 10 amino acids. CDR3 sequence (DNA): TGTGCCACCACCGGGACAGAGCAGTTCTTC. Protein product: CATTGTEQFF.

The rearrangement links TRBV19 to TRBJ2-7, with D possibly matching TRBD1 (5 bases). V lost 3 bases to trimming and J lost 5 bases, with 11 bases between them. Germline V CDR1 and CDR2: LNHDA, SQIVND (reference sequence). This CDR3 comprises 13 residues. The DNA of the CDR3 is TGTGCCAGTAGTATCGGCAGGGCTCACGAGCAGTACTTC. It codes for CASSIGRAHEQYF. Full variable domain (outside the CDR3, taken from reference TRBV19 and TRBJ2-7): DGGITQSPKYLFRKEGQNVTLSCEQNLNHDAMYWYRQDPGQGLRLIYYSQIVNDFQKGDIAEGYSVSREKKESFPLTVTSAQKNPTAFYLCASSIGRAHEQYFGPGTRLTVT.

This clonotype was detected ten times or more. The J gene is TRBJ2-7, the V gene TRBV6-2 or TRBV6-3, with a weak D call TRBD1 (5 bases). This CDR3 has 12 amino acids. The V gene's germline CDR1 is MNHEY and CDR2 SVGEGT. V dropped 6 bases and J dropped 4 bases, with 10 bases sitting between them. The CDR3 nucleotides read TGTGCCAGCAGACAAGACAGTTACGAGCAGTACTTC. Protein sequence: CASRQDSYEQYF.

This clonotype was counted many times. The rearrangement links TRBV5-1 to TRBJ2-3; 8 nucleotides agree with TRBD2. Losses at the gene ends were 3 bases for V and 3 bases for J; bases not matched to a gene: 6. The CDR3 sequence is 15 residues long. CDR1 is SGHRS, CDR2 YFSETQ, per germline. CDR3 nucleotides: TGCGCCAGCAGCTCTCCGGGACTAGGTACAGATACGCAGTATTTT. Protein sequence: CASSSPGLGTDTQYF.

This rearrangement joins TRBV11-2 to TRBJ2-4; a possible D gene is TRBD2 (7 bases). The CDR3 extends over 17 amino acids. V dropped 4 bases and J dropped 0 bases, with 16 bases sitting between them. The germline V gene has CDR1 SGHAT and CDR2 FQNNGV. The CDR3 DNA follows: TGTGCCAGCAGCTCTCTTCACGGGGGGCCAGCCAAAAACATTCAGTACTTC. Its protein product is CASSSLHGGPAKNIQYF.

This clonotype has at least ten counts. The gene calls are TRBV6-2 or TRBV6-3 and TRBJ2-5, with TRBD1 as a possible D gene (6 bases). The CDR3 consists of 15 residues. Germline-derived CDR1 and CDR2 are MNHEY and SVGEGT. V was clipped by 4 bases and J by 3 bases, with 15 bases between them. The CDR3 nucleotides are TGTGCCAGCAGTTTCCTCGGGACAAGTGAAGAGACCCAGTACTTC. Its translation is CASSFLGTSEETQYF.

The chain's CDR3 is CASRQTRNTYNEQFF. CDR3 DNA sequence: TGTGCCAGCAGACAGACCCGAAACACCTACAATGAGCAGTTCTTC. The chain uses TRBV6-6 and TRBJ2-1, with D unclear. The CDR3 sequence is 15 residues long. Trimming shortened V by 6 bases and J by 2 bases, and 14 bases separated the two germline ends. Germline CDR1 is MNHNY and CDR2 is SVGAGI (reference sequence).

The table lists this clonotype with many counts. The chain is built from TRBV25-1 and TRBJ2-2; no clear D gene. V lost 7 bases to trimming and J lost 0 bases, with 12 bases between them. Germline V lookup: CDR1 MGHDK, CDR2 SYGVNS. This CDR3 is built from 15 residues. This CDR3 reads CASTPRTANTGELFF. As DNA, the CDR3 is TGTGCCAGCACGCCCCGGACCGCGAACACCGGGGAGCTGTTTTTT.

The rearrangement joins TRBV9 to TRBJ2-6; the match to TRBD1 covers 9 bases. Looked up from germline, CDR1 is SGDLS and CDR2 is YYNGEE. This CDR3 is built from 22 residues. The trim removed 0 bases at V and 0 bases at J, leaving 16 bases unmatched. Here the CDR3 reads CASSVERVPGQGFNSGANVLTF. CDR3 sequence (DNA): TGTGCCAGCAGCGTAGAGAGGGTACCGGGACAGGGTTTTAACTCTGGGGCCAACGTCCTGACTTTC.

On this clonotype: This could be a read error, since a much larger clone is one nucleotide away. In nucleotides, the CDR3 is TGTGCCAGCAGTTTACAATGGACTCCCTACGAGCAGTACTTC. Protein: CASSLQWTPYEQYF. The V and J genes are TRBV28 and TRBJ2-7; TRBD2 is a possible D gene (5 bases). The CDR3 is 14 residues long. V lost 2 bases, J lost 2 bases, and 10 bases lay in between. Germline V gene lookup returns CDR1 MDHEN and CDR2 SYDVKM.

Many counts were recorded for this clonotype. This rearrangement joins TRBV6-5 to TRBJ2-1; D tentatively fits TRBD1 or TRBD2 (6 bases each). V lost 6 bases and J lost 10, with 10 bases in between. CDR1 MNHEY and CDR2 SVGAGI come from the germline V gene. The CDR3 contains 11 residues. CDR3 in DNA: TGTGCCAGCAGGGACGGGGGCGAGCAGTTCTTC. Its translation is CASRDGGEQFF.

This clonotype was counted many times. The CDR3 spells CASSKETGAEAFF. For the CDR3, the DNA is TGTGCCAGCAGTAAGGAGACAGGGGCTGAAGCTTTCTTT. The chain joins TRBV6-5 to TRBJ1-1; 8 bases align to TRBD1. After removal of 5 bases from V and 6 bases from J, the junction contained 5 bases not matched to a gene. In germline, CDR1 is MNHEY, CDR2 SVGAGI. The CDR3 spans 13 residues.

This clonotype was recorded a few times. The chain combines TRBV6-5 with TRBJ1-4, with D possibly being TRBD1 (6 bases). This CDR3 is 14 amino acids long. V gave up 5 bases and J gave up 2 bases, with 9 bases separating them. CDR1 is MNHEY, CDR2 SVGAGI, per germline. The CDR3 protein is CASSGGATNEKLFF. The CDR3 nucleotides read TGTGCCAGCAGTGGGGGCGCGACTAATGAAAAACTGTTTTTT.

The chain is built from TRBV14 and TRBJ2-5; D possibly corresponds to TRBD1 (5 bases). Trimming removed 6 bases at V and 2 bases at J, with 19 bases between. Germline V gene lookup returns CDR1 SGHDN and CDR2 FVKESK. This CDR3 has 16 amino acids. CDR3 sequence reads: CASSGLRQTSQETQYF. CDR3 bases: TGTGCCAGCAGTGGGTTAAGACAGACCTCTCAAGAGACCCAGTACTTC. Full variable domain (rest looked up from reference TRBV14 and TRBJ2-5): EAGVTQFPSHSVIEKGQTVTLRCDPISGHDNLYWYRRVMGKEIKFLLHFVKESKQDESGMPNNRFLAERTGGTYSTLKVQPAELEDSGVYFCASSGLRQTSQETQYFGPGTRLLVL.